Following are 15 T cell receptor beta chains from one sample sequenced in a study of shared clonotypes between healthy human individuals. In the naive CD8 group, cells lacked CD45RO and were positively selected for CCR7, so terminally differentiated effector memory CD45RA+ cells were left out. Method: immunoSEQ multiplex PCR; TCRdb's copy keeps in-frame clones and lacks some. The repertoire holds roughly 2,000,000 clones, with just over 90% as singletons. Sequenced material: naive CD8+ T cells from PBMCs. These receptor sequences come from a man aged 18 to 29 in good health. Some clones in this sample may be carry-over from other donors' samples.

As to this clone: Other DNA sequences from this sample encode an identical CDR3 as well. The CDR3 protein is CASSLGGSEQYF. In DNA form, the CDR3 reads TGTGCCAGCAGCCTCGGGGGTAGCGAGCAGTACTTC. The chain employs TRBV11-2 and TRBJ2-7; a weak D match, TRBD2 (6 bases). The CDR3 extends over 12 amino acids. From germline, CDR1 is SGHAT and CDR2 FQNNGV. The germline V and J ends were trimmed by 5 bases and 6 bases, with 11 bases remaining between them.

J is TRBJ2-7 and V is TRBV2; the D is unclear. The V end lost 1 base, the J end lost 4 bases, and 14 bases lay between the germline ends. The CDR3 length is 15 residues. CDR1 is SNHLY, CDR2 FYNNEI, per germline. The CDR3: CASSEGVPWGYEQYF. DNA for the CDR3: TGTGCCAGCAGTGAAGGTGTCCCGTGGGGTTACGAGCAGTACTTC.

The rearrangement uses TRBV6-1 and TRBJ2-2; 7 bases are shared with TRBD1. From germline, CDR1 is MNHNS and CDR2 SASEGT. The CDR3 covers 15 residues. The trim removed 6 bases at V and 0 bases at J, leaving 4 bases unmatched. CDR3 nucleotide sequence: TGTGCCAGCAGAGGGGGACAGACGAACACCGGGGAGCTGTTTTTT. As protein: CASRGGQTNTGELFF.

J is TRBJ2-5 and V is TRBV7-2; 7 bases align to TRBD2. Germline assignment: CDR1 SGHTA and CDR2 FQGNSA. With 5 bases clipped from V and 3 bases from J, the junction kept 6 bases outside the gene matches. The CDR3 has 14 residues. This CDR3 is CASSGGTTKETQYF. The CDR3, as DNA: TGTGCCAGCAGCGGAGGGACTACCAAAGAGACCCAGTACTTC.

This chain connects TRBV13 to TRBJ2-3; unclear D gene. The CDR3 has 12 amino acids. V dropped 5 bases and J dropped 6 bases, with 9 bases sitting between them. Per the germline V gene, CDR1 is PRHDT and CDR2 is FYEKMQ (reference sequence). In DNA, the CDR3 is TGTGCCAGCAGCATCCGGTTGGATACGCAGTATTTT. Amino acids: CASSIRLDTQYF.

For the CDR3, the DNA is TGTGCCAGTAGTCCATCCGACACTTGGTACCAAGAGACCCAGTACTTC. Protein product: CASSPSDTWYQETQYF. The chain is built from TRBV19 and TRBJ2-5; D call uncertain. Trimming took off 5 bases at V and 0 bases at J, with 16 bases between the two ends. The CDR3 is 16 residues long. CDR1 and CDR2 (germline): LNHDA, SQIVND (reference sequence).

The J gene is TRBJ2-1, the V gene TRBV6-1; 9 bases map to TRBD2. Germline V gives CDR1 MNHNS, CDR2 SASEGT. V trimming: 4 bases; J trimming: 2 bases; junction bases outside the gene matches: 6. CDR3 size: 16 residues. The CDR3 protein is CASSGIAGVPYNEQFF. The CDR3 DNA sequence: TGTGCCAGCAGTGGAATAGCGGGAGTTCCCTACAATGAGCAGTTCTTC.

The rearrangement uses TRBV4-1 and TRBJ2-7, with a weak D call TRBD1 (5 bases). Germline values: CDR1 MGHRA, CDR2 YSYEKL. The CDR3 contains 15 residues. Trimming left V 2 bases short and J 0 bases short, with 11 bases between. CDR3 coding DNA: TGCGCCAGCAGCCAACTACAGGAAAGCTCCTACGAGCAGTACTTC. Translating it yields CASSQLQESSYEQYF.

This chain links TRBV15 with TRBJ1-2; D not resolved. CDR1 is LNHNV and CDR2 is YYDKDF in the germline V gene (reference sequence). Trimming stripped 0 bases from V and 8 bases from J, with 7 bases between. This CDR3 has 12 amino acids. DNA of the CDR3: TGTGCCACCAGCAGAGATCGAGGGGGCTACACCTTC. Translated: CATSRDRGGYTF. Full variable domain (outside the CDR3, taken from reference TRBV15 and TRBJ1-2): DAMVIQNPRYQVTQFGKPVTLSCSQTLNHNVMYWYQQKSSQAPKLLFHYYDKDFNNEADTPDNFQSRRPNTSFCFLDIRSPGLGDTAMYLCATSRDRGGYTFGSGTRLTVV.

In regard to this clone: Other DNA variants within this sample encode the same CDR3. The V gene is TRBV18, the J gene TRBJ2-5; D remains ambiguous. The V end was cut by 0 bases, the J end by 3 bases, with 5 bases between. The germline V gene has CDR1 KGHSH and CDR2 LQKENI. The CDR3 sequence is 13 residues long. CDR3 coding DNA: TGTGCCAGCTCACCACCTACGGAAGAGACCCAGTACTTC. It yields the protein CASSPPTEETQYF.

This clone appeared once. J is TRBJ1-1 and V is TRBV4-3, with D possibly matching TRBD1 (6 bases). CDR3 length equals 15 residues. V was trimmed by 1 base and J by 6 bases, leaving 15 bases between them. Looked up from germline, CDR1 is LGHNA and CDR2 is YSLEER. CDR3 loop: CASSQARGRTAEAFF. In nucleotides, the CDR3 is TGCGCCAGCAGCCAAGCGAGGGGGAGGACGGCTGAAGCTTTCTTT.

The DNA for the CDR3 is TGTGCCAGCAGCCCATTAGCGGGAGGCGGAACCTCGCCATACAATGAGCAGTTCTTC. This translates into CASSPLAGGGTSPYNEQFF. V and J are TRBV7-8 and TRBJ2-1; 10 bases agree with TRBD2. Germline V lookup: CDR1 SGHVS, CDR2 FQNEAQ. V lost 5 bases to trimming and J lost 4 bases; unmatched junction nucleotides: 17. CDR3 size: 19 residues.

The CDR3 region has the DNA TGTGCCAGCAGCTTGGTGTCGGAGGTTCGTGGCTACACCTTC. Encoded protein: CASSLVSEVRGYTF. This sequence joins TRBV5-4 and TRBJ1-2; D uncertain. Per the germline V gene, CDR1 is SGHNT and CDR2 is YYREEE (reference sequence). Trimming took off 0 bases at V and 7 bases at J, with 13 bases between the two ends. The CDR3 spans 14 residues. Supplemented by reference TRBV5-4 and TRBJ1-2, the full variable domain reads ETGVTQSPTHLIKTRGQQVTLRCSSQSGHNTVSWYQQALGQGPQFIFQYYREEENGRGNFPPRFSGLQFPNYSSELNVNALELDDSALYLCASSLVSEVRGYTFGSGTRLTVV.

The chain employs TRBV5-4 and TRBJ2-1; D may be TRBD2 (5 bases). The CDR3 is 12 amino acids. The V gene's germline CDR1 is SGHNT and CDR2 YYREEE (reference sequence). V was clipped by 2 bases and J by 9 bases, with 9 bases between them. CDR3 in amino acids: CASSLSGSEQFF. The CDR3 DNA reads as TGTGCCAGCAGCTTATCGGGATCTGAGCAGTTCTTC.

The chain combines TRBV11-2 with TRBJ2-1, with TRBD2 matching 7 bases. CDR3 length equals 14 residues. Germline CDR1 reads SGHAT; CDR2 reads FQNNGV. V was clipped by 3 bases and J by 4 bases; unmatched bases: 3. The CDR3 bases are TGTGCCAGCAGCTTTAGCGGGCCATACAATGAGCAGTTCTTC. It is translated as CASSFSGPYNEQFF.